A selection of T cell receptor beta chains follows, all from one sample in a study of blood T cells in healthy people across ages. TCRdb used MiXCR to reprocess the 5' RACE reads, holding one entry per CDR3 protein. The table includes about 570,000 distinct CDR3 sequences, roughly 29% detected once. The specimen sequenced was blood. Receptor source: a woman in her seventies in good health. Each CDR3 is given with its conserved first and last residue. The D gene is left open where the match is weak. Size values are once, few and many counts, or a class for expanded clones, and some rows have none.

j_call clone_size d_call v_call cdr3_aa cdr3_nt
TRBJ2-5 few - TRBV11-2 CASFQSETQYF TGTGCCAGCTTCCAGTCGGAGACCCAGTACTTC
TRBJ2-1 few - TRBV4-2 CASSPSSASPNNEQFF TGTGCCAGCAGCCCCTCTAGCGCAAGCCCAAACAATGAGCAGTTCTTC
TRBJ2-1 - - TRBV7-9 CASSPSLGLNNEQFF TGTGCCAGCAGCCCTTCCTTAGGACTAAACAATGAGCAGTTCTTC
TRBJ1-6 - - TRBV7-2 CASSGQGPGSPLHF TGTGCCAGCAGCGGGCAGGGCCCGGGTTCACCCCTCCACTTT
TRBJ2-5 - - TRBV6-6 CASSSLAHQETQYF TGTGCCAGCAGTTCTCTAGCCCACCAAGAGACCCAGTACTTC
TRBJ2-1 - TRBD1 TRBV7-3 CASSSYPTGKNEQFF TGTGCCAGCAGCTCCTACCCGACAGGGAAGAATGAGCAGTTCTTC
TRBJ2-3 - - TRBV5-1 CASSPGMLRETQYF TGCGCCAGCAGCCCAGGGATGCTTCGAGAGACCCAGTACTTT
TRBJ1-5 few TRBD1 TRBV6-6 CASSGPGQGVQPQHF TGTGCCAGCAGTGGGCCGGGACAGGGTGTTCAGCCCCAGCATTTT
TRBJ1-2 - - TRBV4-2 CASSQERGGAPVWGYTF TGTGCCAGCAGCCAAGAACGTGGGGGGGCGCCAGTATGGGGCTACACCTTC
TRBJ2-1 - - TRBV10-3 CAISERKSANEQFF TGTGCCATCAGTGAAAGGAAATCTGCCAATGAGCAGTTCTTC
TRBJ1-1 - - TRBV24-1 CASRPGDTEAFF TGTGCCAGCAGGCCGGGAGACACTGAAGCTTTCTTT
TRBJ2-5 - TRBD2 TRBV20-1 CSASSGGLETQYF TGCAGTGCTAGCAGCGGGGGGCTGGAGACCCAGTACTTC
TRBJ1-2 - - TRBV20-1 CSAIPLGSDGYTF TGCAGTGCTATCCCCCTTGGGTCGGATGGCTACACCTTC
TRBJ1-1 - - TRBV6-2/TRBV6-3 CASSYSADTEAFF TGTGCCAGCAGTTACTCAGCGGACACTGAAGCTTTCTTT